This T cell receptor (beta chain) stems from a study of quantifying T cell responses using KT2 cells. Study-wide background: TCR alpha and beta constant-region primers primed reverse transcription of RNA. Whole-study findings and limits: Even the lowest spike-in, about one KT2 cell per 100,000 PBMC, yielded detectable KT2 sequences.

A single-stranded UMI oligo with SP2 sequence was ligated to cDNA 3' ends. An equimolar mix of RC1.1 and RC1.2 primed the beta chain across TRBC1 and TRBC2. One entry per CDR3 protein, called by TCRdb with MiXCR from the UMI-ligation and nested PCR reads. The sample carries 42,000 or so distinct CDR3 sequences, approximately 15% recorded once. Trimming at V came to 2 bases and at J to 6 bases, leaving 16 bases not matched to a gene. The CDR3 sequence is 18 residues long. Germline V gene sequence: CDR1 SGHRS, CDR2 YFSETQ. This clonotype was seen more than once but under ten times. Its antigen is as yet unknown. Unfractionated PBMC were spiked with known numbers of KT2 clone cells.

This TCR came from a human donor. Sequences were obtained from PBMCs spiked with cells of the T cell clone KT2. The chain combines TRBV5-1 with TRBJ2-2, with TRBD2 matching 7 bases. CDR3 DNA: TGCGCCAGCAGCTTATTGACTAGCTCGGAACCCCCTCCCGGGGAGCTGTTTTTT. Its protein product is CASSLLTSSEPPPGELFF.